This T cell receptor (beta chain) is drawn from a study of T cell changes during pregnancy in multiple sclerosis. Sequencing used immunoSEQ multiplex PCR; TCRdb keeps in-frame clones, though not all of them. Here the sample spans about 120,000 clones, approximately 95% being singletons. CDR3 length: 16 amino acids. Germline values: CDR1 SNHLY, CDR2 FYNNEI. Trimming cost V 5 bases and J 5 bases; bases outside gene matches: 13. The receptor's source is a female donor with multiple sclerosis, enrolled in a pregnancy study. The chain has TRBV2 and TRBJ1-2; TRBD1 matches 8 bases. The starting material was peripheral blood, obtained before pregnancy. The CDR3 coding sequence is TGTGCCAGCAGTCTGTATGACAGGGGCCAAGGGTATGGCTACACCTTC. Translated, it gives CASSLYDRGQGYGYTF.